This TCR beta chain originates from a study of T cells in Graves' hyperthyroidism and ophthalmopathy. Study findings and constraints: In blood, most of the thyroid clonotypes expanded above 0.001 were also present. Researchers report that a 13 V-J model separated ophthalmopathy from stable hyperthyroidism.

This clonotype appeared a few times. Its specificity is not known. TCR beta CDR3 regions were amplified from RNA transcripts. The HTBI set primed first-round TCR CDR3 RT-PCR. TCRdb re-derived calls from the multiplex PCR reads in MiXCR, one entry per CDR3 protein. The data show roughly 840,000 distinct CDR3 sequences, with 38% seen just once and 7.5% to 9.5% held by the top ten. The specimen was blood. The receptor comes from a man aged 18 to 35 with Graves' hyperthyroidism.

The CDR3 is CASSYYTSNYGYTF. The DNA for the CDR3 is TGCGCCAGCAGCTACTACACCTCTAACTATGGCTACACCTTC. This rearrangement joins TRBV5-1 to TRBJ1-2, with D unresolved. This CDR3 is 14 amino acids long. CDR1 and CDR2 from the germline V gene are SGHRS and YFSETQ. V was trimmed by 3 bases and J by 0 bases, leaving 9 bases between them.